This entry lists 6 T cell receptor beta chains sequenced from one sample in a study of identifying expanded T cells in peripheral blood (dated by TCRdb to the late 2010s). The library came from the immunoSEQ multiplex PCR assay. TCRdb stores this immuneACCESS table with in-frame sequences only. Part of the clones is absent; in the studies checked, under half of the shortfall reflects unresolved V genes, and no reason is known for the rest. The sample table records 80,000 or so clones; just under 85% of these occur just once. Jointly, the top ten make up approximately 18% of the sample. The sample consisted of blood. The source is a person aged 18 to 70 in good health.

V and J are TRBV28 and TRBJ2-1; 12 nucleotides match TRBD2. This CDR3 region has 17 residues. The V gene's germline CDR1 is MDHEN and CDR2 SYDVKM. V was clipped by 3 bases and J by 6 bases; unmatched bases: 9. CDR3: CASSFQASGRVGNEQFF. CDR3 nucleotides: TGTGCCAGCAGTTTTCAGGCTAGCGGGAGGGTAGGCAATGAGCAGTTCTTC.

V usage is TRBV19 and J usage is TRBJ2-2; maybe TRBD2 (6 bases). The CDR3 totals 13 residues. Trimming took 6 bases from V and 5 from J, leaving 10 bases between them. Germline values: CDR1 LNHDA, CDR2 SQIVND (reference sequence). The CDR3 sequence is CASSGSGTGELFF. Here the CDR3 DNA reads TGTGCCAGTAGCGGGAGTGGTACCGGGGAGCTGTTTTTT. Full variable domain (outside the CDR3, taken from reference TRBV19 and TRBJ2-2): DGGITQSPKYLFRKEGQNVTLSCEQNLNHDAMYWYRQDPGQGLRLIYYSQIVNDFQKGDIAEGYSVSREKKESFPLTVTSAQKNPTAFYLCASSGSGTGELFFGEGSRLTVL.

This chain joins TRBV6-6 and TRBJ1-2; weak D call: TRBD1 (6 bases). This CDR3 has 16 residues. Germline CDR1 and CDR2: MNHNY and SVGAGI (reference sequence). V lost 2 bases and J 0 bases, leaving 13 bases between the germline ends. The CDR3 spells CASSYPRQATNYGYTF. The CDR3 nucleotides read TGTGCCAGCAGTTACCCCCGACAGGCGACTAACTATGGCTACACCTTC.

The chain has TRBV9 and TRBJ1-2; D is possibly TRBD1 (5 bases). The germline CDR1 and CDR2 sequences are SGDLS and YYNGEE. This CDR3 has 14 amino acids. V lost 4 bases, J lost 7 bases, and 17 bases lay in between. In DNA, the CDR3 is TGTGCCAGCAGCCCCGCGGGACTTCAAGGTGGCTACACCTTC. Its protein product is CASSPAGLQGGYTF.

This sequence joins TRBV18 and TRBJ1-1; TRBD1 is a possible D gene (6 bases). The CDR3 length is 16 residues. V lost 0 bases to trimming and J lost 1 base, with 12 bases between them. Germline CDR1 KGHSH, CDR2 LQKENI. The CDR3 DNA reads TGTGCCAGCTCACCACCGACCCAGGGGCAGAACACTGAAGCTTTCTTT. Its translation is CASSPPTQGQNTEAFF.

As DNA, the CDR3 is TGTGCCAGCAGTGAAGGCGGGGTTCCTAATTCACCCCTCCACTTT. It encodes CASSEGGVPNSPLHF. V gene TRBV6-1 combines with J gene TRBJ1-6; no reliable D call. There are 15 residues in the CDR3. The germline V gene has CDR1 MNHNS and CDR2 SASEGT. The germline V and J ends were trimmed by 1 base and 6 bases, with 10 bases remaining between them.